Given below is one TCR beta chain in context. The data are from a study of blood T cells in healthy people across ages. Combining a sample-barcoded 5' primer with a J-beta primer mix, a second PCR ran for 7 to 11 cycles. TCRdb re-called the 5' RACE reads through MiXCR, storing one row per CDR3 protein. Of roughly 800,000 distinct CDR3 sequences listed, approximately 25% are singletons. Per germline, CDR1 SGHDT and CDR2 YYEEEE. V was trimmed by 1 base and J by 1 base, leaving 14 bases between them. The CDR3 consists of 16 residues. The same specimen was also included in a second study, on T cells of mothers and their children.

The sequencing input was blood. The source is a boy under 18 in good health. The chain is built from TRBV5-6 and TRBJ2-5; a possible D gene is TRBD2 (6 bases). CDR3 region: CASSLTGVDPQETQYF. The CDR3 DNA reads as TGTGCCAGCAGCTTGACGGGGGTTGACCCCCAAGAGACCCAGTACTTC.